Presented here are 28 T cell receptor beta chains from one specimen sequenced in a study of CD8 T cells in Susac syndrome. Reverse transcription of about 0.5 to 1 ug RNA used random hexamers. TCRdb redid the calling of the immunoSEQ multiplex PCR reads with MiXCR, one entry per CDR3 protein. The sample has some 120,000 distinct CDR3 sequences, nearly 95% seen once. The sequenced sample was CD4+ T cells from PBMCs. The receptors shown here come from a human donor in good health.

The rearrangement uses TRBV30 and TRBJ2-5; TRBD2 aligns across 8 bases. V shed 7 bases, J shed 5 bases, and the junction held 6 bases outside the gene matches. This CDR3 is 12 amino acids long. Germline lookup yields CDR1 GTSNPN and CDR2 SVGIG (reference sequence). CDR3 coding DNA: TGTGCCTTTCGGACTAGCATGGAGACCCAGTACTTC. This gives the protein CAFRTSMETQYF.

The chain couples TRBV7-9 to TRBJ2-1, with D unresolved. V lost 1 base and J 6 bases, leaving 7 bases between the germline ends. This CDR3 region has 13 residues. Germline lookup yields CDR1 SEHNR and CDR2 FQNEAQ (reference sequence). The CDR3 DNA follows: TGTGCCAGCAGCTTAGAGATCCTCAATGAGCAGTTCTTC. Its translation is CASSLEILNEQFF. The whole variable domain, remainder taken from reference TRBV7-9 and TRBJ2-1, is DTGVSQNPRHKITKRGQNVTFRCDPISEHNRLYWYRQTLGQGPEFLTYFQNEAQLEKSRLLSDRFSAERPKGSFSTLEIQRTEQGDSAMYLCASSLEILNEQFFGPGTRLTVL.

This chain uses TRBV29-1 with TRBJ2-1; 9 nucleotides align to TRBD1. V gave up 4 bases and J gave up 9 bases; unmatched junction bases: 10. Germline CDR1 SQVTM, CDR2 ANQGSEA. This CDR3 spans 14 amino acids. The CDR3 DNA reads TGCAGCGTTGGCAGACAGGGGGAATCGAGTGAGCAGTTCTTC. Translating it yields CSVGRQGESSEQFF.

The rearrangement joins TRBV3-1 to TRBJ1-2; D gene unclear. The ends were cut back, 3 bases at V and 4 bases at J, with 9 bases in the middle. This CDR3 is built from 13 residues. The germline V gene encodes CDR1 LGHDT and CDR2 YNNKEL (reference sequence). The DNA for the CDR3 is TGTGCCAGCAGCCACCGGGAACTCTATGGCTACACCTTC. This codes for CASSHRELYGYTF.

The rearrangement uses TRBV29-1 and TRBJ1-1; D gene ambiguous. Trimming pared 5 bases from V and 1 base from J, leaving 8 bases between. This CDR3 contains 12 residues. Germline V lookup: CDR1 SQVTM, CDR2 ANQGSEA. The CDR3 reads CSVSRRNTEAFF. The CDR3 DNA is TGCAGCGTTAGTCGCAGGAACACTGAAGCTTTCTTT.

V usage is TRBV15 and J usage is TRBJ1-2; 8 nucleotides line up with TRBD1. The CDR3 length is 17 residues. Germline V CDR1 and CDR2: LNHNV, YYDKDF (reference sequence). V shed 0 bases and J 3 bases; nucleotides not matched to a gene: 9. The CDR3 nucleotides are TGTGCCACCAGCAGAGATAGAGGGGACAGGTTCGACTATGGCTACACCTTC. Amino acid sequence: CATSRDRGDRFDYGYTF.

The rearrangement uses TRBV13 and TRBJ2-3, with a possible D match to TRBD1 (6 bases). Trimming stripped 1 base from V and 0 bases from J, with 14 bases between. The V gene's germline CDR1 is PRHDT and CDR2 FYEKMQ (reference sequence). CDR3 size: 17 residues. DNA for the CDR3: TGTGCCAGCAGCTTAGAGCCGACAGGAAGGAGCACAGATACGCAGTATTTT. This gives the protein CASSLEPTGRSTDTQYF. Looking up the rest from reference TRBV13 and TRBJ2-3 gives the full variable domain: AAGVIQSPRHLIKEKRETATLKCYPIPRHDTVYWYQQGPGQDPQFLISFYEKMQSDKGSIPDRFSAQQFSDYHSELNMSSLELGDSALYFCASSLEPTGRSTDTQYFGPGTRLTVL.

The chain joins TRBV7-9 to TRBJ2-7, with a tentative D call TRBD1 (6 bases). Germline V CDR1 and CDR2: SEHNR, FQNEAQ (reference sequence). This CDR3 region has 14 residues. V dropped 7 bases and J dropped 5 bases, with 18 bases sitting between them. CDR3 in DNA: TGTGCCAGCAACTCCTGGGGTGGGGGCCACGAGCAGTACTTC. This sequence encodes CASNSWGGGHEQYF.

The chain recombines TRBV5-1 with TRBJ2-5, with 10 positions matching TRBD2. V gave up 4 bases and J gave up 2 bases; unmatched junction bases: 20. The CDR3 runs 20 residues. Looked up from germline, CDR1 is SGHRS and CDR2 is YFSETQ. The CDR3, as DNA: TGCGCCAGCAGCCTGGGGCTAGCGGGAGTCCCGCCCGGGACACAAGAGACCCAGTACTTC. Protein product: CASSLGLAGVPPGTQETQYF.

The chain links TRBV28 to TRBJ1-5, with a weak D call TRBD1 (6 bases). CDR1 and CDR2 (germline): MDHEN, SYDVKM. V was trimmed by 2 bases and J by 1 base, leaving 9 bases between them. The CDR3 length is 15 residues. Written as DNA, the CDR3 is TGTGCCAGCAGTTTAACAGGGACAAGCAATCAGCCCCAGCATTTT. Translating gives CASSLTGTSNQPQHF.

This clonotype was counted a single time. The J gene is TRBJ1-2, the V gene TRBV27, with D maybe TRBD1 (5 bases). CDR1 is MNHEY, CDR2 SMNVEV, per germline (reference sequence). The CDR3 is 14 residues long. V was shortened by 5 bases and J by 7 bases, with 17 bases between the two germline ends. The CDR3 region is CASSPAGGVRGYTF. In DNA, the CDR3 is TGTGCCAGCAGTCCCGCCGGGGGGGTTCGTGGCTACACCTTC.

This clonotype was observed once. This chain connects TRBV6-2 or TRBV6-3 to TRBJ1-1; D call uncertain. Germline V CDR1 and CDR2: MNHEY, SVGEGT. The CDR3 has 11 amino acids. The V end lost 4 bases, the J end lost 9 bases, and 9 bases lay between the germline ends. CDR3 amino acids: CASSLGIKAFF. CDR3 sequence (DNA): TGTGCCAGCAGTTTGGGGATTAAAGCTTTCTTT.

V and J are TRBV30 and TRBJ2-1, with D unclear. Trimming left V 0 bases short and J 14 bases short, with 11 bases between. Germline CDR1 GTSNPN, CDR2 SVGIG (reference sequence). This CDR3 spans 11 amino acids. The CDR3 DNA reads TGTGCCTGGAGTGTAAAGGTCTCGAAGTTCTTC. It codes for CAWSVKVSKFF.

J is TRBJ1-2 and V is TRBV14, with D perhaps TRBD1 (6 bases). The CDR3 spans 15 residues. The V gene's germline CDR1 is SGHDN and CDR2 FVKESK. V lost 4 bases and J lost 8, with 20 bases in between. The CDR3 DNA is TGTGCCAGCAGCCCCCGAGGGGGATCCCAGGGAGGCTACACCTTC. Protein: CASSPRGGSQGGYTF.

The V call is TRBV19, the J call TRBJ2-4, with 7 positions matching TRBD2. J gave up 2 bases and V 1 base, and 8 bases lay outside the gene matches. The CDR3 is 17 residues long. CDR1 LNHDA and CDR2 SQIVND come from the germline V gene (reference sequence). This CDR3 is CASSIARVGTTKNIQYF. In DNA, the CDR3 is TGTGCCAGTAGTATAGCCCGGGTGGGGACTACCAAAAACATTCAGTACTTC.

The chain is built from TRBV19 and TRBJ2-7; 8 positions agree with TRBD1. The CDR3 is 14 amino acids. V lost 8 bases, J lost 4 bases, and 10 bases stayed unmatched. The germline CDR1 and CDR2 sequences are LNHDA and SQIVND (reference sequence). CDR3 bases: TGTGCCAGTCGGCGTGGGACAGGAATATACGAGCAGTACTTC. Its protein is CASRRGTGIYEQYF.

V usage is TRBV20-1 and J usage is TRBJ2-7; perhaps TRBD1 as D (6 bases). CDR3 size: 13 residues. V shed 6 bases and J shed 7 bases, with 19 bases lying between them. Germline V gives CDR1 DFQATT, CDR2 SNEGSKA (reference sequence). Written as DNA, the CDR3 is TGCAGTGCCCGCCGGGACACCGAGGGGGAGCAGTACTTC. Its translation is CSARRDTEGEQYF.

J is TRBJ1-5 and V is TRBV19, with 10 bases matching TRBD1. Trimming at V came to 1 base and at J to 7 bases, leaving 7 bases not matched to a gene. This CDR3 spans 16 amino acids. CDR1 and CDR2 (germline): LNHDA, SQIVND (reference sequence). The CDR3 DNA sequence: TGTGCCAGTAGTATAGGAGGGGGACAGGGGTCACAGCCCCAGCATTTT. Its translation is CASSIGGGQGSQPQHF.

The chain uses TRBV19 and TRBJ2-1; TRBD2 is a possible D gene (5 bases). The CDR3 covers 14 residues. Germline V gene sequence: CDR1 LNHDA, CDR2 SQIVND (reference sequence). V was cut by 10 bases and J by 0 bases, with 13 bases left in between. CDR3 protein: CATQRTSSYNEQFF. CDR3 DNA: TGTGCCACCCAGCGGACGAGCTCCTACAATGAGCAGTTCTTC.

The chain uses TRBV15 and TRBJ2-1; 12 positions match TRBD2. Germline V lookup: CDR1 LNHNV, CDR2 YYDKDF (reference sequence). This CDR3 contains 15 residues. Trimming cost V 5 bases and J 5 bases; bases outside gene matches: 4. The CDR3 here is CATSPRTSGDNEQFF. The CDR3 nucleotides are TGTGCCACCAGCCCTCGGACTAGCGGGGACAATGAGCAGTTCTTC.

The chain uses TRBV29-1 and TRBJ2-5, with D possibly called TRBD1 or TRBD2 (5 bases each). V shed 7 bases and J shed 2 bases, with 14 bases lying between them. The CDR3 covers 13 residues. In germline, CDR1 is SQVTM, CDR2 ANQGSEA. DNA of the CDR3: TGCAGCGGGATGGGACGGTTACAAGAGACCCAGTACTTC. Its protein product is CSGMGRLQETQYF.

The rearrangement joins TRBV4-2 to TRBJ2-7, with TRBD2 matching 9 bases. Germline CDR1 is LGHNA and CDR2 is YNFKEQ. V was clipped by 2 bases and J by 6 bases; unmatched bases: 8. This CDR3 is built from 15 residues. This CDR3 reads CASSQIAGVPGEQYF. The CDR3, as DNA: TGTGCCAGCAGCCAAATAGCGGGAGTTCCGGGCGAGCAGTACTTC.

The CDR3 spells CASSQAKGHHQPQHF. The CDR3, as DNA: TGCGCCAGCAGCCAAGCGAAGGGACACCATCAGCCCCAGCATTTT. This chain links TRBV4-1 with TRBJ1-5, with D tentatively TRBD1 (6 bases). The CDR3 is made up of 15 amino acids. V lost 1 base, J lost 5 bases, and 12 bases lay in between. CDR1 and CDR2 from the germline V gene are MGHRA and YSYEKL.

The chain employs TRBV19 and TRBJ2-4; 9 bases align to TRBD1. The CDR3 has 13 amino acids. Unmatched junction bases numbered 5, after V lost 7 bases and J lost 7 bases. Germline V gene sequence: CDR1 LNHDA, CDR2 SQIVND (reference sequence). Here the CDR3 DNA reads TGTGCCAGTAAAGCGGGACAGGGTAACATTCAGTACTTC. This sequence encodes CASKAGQGNIQYF.

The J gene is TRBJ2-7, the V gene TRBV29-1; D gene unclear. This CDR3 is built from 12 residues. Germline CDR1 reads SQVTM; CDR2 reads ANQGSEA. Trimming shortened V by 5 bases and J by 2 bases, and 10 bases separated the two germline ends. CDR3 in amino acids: CSVREFPYEQYF. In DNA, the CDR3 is TGCAGCGTTAGGGAATTTCCCTACGAGCAGTACTTC.

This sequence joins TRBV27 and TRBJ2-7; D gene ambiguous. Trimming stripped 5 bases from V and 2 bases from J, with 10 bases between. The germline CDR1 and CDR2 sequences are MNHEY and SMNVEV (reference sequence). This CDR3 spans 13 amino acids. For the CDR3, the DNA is TGTGCCAGCAGTAACTGGCGGACCTACGAGCAGTACTTC. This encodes CASSNWRTYEQYF.

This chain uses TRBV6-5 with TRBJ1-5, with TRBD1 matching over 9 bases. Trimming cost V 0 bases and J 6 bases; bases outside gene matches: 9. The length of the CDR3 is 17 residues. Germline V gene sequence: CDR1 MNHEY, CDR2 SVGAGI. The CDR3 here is CASSYSNPGQGTQPQHF. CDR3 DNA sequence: TGTGCCAGCAGTTACTCAAATCCGGGACAGGGTACTCAGCCCCAGCATTTT.

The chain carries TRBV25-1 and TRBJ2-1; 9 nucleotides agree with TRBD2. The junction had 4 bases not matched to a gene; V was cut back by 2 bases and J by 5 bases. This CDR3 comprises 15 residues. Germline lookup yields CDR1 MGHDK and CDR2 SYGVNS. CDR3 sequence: CASSEGGRENNEQFF. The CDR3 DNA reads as TGTGCCAGCAGTGAAGGCGGGAGGGAAAACAATGAGCAGTTCTTC.